This T cell receptor (beta chain) was captured in a study of shared clonotypes between healthy human individuals. General study points: Generation probabilities of non-shared clonotypes were lower (relative to those shared by all four donors).

The naive CD8 population came from CD45RO-negative cells selected for CCR7, without terminally differentiated effector memory CD45RA+ cells. Of note for this clone: Its target is not known.

Sequencing was performed with immunoSEQ multiplex PCR; in TCRdb, only in-frame clones are kept and a portion is missing. The data contain some 2.1 million clones, around 93% of them singletons. Sequencing was performed on naive CD8+ T cells from PBMCs. The origin of this receptor is a man between 18 and 35 years old in good health. Some clones in this sample may be carry-over from other donors' samples.

The CDR3 is CAAGGEQYF. The DNA for the CDR3 is TGTGCCGCCGGTGGCGAGCAGTACTTC. The chain couples TRBV27 to TRBJ2-7; D remains ambiguous. The germline V gene has CDR1 MNHEY and CDR2 SMNVEV (reference sequence). V gave up 11 bases and J gave up 6 bases, with 8 bases separating them. This CDR3 is built from 9 residues.